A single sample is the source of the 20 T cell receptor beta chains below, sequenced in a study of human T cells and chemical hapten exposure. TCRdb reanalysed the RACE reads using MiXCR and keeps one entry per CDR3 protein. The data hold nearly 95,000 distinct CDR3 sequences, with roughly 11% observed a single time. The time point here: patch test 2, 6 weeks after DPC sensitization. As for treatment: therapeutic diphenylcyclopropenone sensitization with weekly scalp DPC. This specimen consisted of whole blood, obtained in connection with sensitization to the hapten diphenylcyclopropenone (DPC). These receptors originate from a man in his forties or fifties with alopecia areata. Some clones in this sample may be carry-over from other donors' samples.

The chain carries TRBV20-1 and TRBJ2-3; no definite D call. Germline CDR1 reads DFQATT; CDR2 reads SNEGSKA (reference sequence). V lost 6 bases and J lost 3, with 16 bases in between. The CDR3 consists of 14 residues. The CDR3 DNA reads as TGCAGTGCCCCCAGATCCTCCGGGACAGATACGCAGTATTTT. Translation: CSAPRSSGTDTQYF.

Here the CDR3 reads CASSLTGYNTDTQYF. Here the CDR3 DNA reads TGTGCCAGCAGCTTAACGGGGTATAACACAGATACGCAGTATTTT. V gene TRBV11-2 combines with J gene TRBJ2-3; tentatively, D is TRBD2 (5 bases). The CDR3 spans 15 residues. Germline loops: CDR1 SGHAT, CDR2 FQNNGV. The germline V and J ends were trimmed by 2 bases and 2 bases, with 11 bases remaining between them.

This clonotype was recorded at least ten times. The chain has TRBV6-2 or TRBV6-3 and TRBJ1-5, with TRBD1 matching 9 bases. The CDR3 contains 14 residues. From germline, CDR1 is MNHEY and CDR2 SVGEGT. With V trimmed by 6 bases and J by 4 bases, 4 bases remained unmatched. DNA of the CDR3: TGTGCCAGCAGCTGGACAGGGGAGAATCAGCCCCAGCATTTT. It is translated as CASSWTGENQPQHF.

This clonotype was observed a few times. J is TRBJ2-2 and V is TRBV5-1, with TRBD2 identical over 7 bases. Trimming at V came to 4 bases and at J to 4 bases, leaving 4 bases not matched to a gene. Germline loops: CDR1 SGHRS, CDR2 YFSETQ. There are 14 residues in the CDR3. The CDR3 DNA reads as TGCGCCAGCAGCCTTGGGAGGGGCACCGGGGAGCTGTTTTTT. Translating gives CASSLGRGTGELFF.

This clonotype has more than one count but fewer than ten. CDR3 DNA: TGTGCCAGCAGCCGAACGGACAGCTCCTACGAGCAGTACTTC. It codes for CASSRTDSSYEQYF. The chain uses TRBV7-6 and TRBJ2-7; tentative D call: TRBD1 (6 bases). V was shortened by 5 bases and J by 0 bases, with 11 bases between the two germline ends. Germline-derived CDR1 and CDR2 are SGHVS and FNYEAQ. This CDR3 contains 14 residues.

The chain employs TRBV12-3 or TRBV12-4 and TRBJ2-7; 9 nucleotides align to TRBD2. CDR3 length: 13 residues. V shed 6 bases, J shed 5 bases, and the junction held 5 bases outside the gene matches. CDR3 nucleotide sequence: TGTGCCAGCAGCCGTAGCGGGAGTAACGAGCAGTACGTC. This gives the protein CASSRSGSNEQYV.

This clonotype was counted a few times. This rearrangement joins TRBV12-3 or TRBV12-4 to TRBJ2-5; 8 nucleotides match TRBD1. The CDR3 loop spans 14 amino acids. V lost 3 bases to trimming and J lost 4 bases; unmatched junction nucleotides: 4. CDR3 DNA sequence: TGTGCCAGCAGTTTTGTGGACAGGGTAGAGACCCAGTACTTC. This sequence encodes CASSFVDRVETQYF.

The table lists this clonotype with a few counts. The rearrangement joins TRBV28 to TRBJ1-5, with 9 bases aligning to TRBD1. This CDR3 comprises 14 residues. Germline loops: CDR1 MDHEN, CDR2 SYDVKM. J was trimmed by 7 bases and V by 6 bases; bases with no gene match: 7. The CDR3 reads CASRDPTGGQPQHF. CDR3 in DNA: TGTGCCAGCAGGGACCCGACAGGGGGACAGCCCCAGCATTTT.

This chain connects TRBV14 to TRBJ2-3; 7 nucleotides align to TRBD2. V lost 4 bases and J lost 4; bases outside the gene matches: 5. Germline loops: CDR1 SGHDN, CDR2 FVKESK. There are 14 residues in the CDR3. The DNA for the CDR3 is TGTGCCAGCAGCCTACGACTAGCACCAGATACGCAGTATTTT. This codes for CASSLRLAPDTQYF.

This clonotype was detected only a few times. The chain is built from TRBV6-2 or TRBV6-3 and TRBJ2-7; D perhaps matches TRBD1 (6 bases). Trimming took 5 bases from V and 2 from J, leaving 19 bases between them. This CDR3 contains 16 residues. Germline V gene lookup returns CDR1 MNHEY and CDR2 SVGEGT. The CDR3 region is CASSIPGTSLPYEQYV. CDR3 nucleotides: TGTGCCAGCAGTATCCCCGGGACAAGCCTCCCCTACGAGCAGTACGTC.

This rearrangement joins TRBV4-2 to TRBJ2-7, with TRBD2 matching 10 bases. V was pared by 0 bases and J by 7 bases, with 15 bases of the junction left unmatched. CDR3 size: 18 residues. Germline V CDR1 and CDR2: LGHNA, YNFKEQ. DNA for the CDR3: TGTGCCAGCAGCCAAGACCAGGGGGGGCTAGCGGGAGCGAGGGAGCAGTACTTC. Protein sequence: CASSQDQGGLAGAREQYF.

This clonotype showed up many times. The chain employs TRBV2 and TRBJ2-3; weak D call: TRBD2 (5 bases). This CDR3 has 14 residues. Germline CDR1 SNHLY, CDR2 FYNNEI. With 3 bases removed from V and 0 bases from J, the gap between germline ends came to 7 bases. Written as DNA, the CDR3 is TGTGCCAGCAGTGAGGGGAGAAGCACAGATACGCAGTATTTT. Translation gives CASSEGRSTDTQYF.

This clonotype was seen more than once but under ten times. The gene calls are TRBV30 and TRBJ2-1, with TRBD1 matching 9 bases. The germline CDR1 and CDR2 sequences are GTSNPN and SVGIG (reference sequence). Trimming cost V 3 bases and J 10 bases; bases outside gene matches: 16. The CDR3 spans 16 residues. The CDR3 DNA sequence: TGTGCCTGGAGCCAAGCGACAGGGGGGTTAGCGGCGGAGCAGTTCTTC. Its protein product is CAWSQATGGLAAEQFF.

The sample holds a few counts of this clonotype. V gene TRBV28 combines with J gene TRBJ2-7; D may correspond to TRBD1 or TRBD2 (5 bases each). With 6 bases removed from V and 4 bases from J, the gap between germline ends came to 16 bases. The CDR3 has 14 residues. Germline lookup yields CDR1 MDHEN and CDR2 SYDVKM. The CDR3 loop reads CASRAAGTDYEQYF. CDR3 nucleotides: TGTGCCAGCAGAGCTGCCGGGACGGATTACGAGCAGTACTTC. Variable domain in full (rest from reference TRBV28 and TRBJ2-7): DVKVTQSSRYLVKRTGEKVFLECVQDMDHENMFWYRQDPGLGLRLIYFSYDVKMKEKGDIPEGYSVSREKKERFSLILESASTNQTSMYLCASRAAGTDYEQYFGPGTRLTVT.

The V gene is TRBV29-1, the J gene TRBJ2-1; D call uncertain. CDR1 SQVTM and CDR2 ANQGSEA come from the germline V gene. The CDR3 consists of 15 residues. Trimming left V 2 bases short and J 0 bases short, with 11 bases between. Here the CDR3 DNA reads TGCAGCGTTGAATGGCGGCAGAGCTCCTACAATGAGCAGTTCTTC. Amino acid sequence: CSVEWRQSSYNEQFF.

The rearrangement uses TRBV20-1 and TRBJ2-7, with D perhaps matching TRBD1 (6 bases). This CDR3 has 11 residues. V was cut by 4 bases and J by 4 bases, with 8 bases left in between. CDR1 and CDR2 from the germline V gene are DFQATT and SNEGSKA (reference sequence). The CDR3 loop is CSATQGYEQYF. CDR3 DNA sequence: TGCAGTGCTACACAGGGTTACGAGCAGTACTTC.

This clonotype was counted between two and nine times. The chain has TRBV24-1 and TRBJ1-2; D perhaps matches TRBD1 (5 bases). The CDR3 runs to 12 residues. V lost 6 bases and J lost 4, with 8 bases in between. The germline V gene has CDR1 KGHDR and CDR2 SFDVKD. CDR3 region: CATSPGSYGYTF. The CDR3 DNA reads TGTGCCACCAGTCCAGGGTCCTATGGCTACACCTTC.

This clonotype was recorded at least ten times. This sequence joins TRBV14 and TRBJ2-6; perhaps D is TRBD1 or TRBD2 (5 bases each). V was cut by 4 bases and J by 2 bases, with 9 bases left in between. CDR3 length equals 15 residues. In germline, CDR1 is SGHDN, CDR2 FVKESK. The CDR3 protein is CASSPLGAGANVLTF. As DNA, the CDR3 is TGTGCCAGCAGCCCCCTGGGGGCTGGGGCCAACGTCCTGACTTTC.

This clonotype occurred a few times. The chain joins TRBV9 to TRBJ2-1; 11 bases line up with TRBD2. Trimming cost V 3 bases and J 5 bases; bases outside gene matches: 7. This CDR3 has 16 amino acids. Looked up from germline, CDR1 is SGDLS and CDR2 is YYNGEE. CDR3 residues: CASSAGGGLADNEQFF. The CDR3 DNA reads TGTGCCAGCAGCGCGGGGGGGGGACTAGCGGACAATGAGCAGTTCTTC.

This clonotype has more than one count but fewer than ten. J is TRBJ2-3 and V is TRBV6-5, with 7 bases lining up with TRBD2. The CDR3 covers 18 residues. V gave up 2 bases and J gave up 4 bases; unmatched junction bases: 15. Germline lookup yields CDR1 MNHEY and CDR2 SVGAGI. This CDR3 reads CASSYAGLGAGSADTQYF. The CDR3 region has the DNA TGTGCCAGCAGTTACGCGGGCTTAGGAGCGGGATCGGCAGATACGCAGTATTTT.